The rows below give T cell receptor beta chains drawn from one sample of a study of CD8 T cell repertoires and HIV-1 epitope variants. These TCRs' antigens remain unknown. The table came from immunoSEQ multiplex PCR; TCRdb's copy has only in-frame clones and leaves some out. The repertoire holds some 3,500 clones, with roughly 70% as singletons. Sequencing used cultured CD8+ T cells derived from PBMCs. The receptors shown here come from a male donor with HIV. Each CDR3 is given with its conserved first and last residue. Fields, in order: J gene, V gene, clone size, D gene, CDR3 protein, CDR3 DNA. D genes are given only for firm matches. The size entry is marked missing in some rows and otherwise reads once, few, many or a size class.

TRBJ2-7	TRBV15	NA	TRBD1	CATSDGTGGIGEQYF	TGTGCCACCAGCGATGGGACAGGTGGCATTGGCGAGCAGTACTTC
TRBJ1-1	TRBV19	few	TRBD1	CASRTGVRNTEAFF	TGTGCCAGTAGGACAGGGGTGCGGAACACTGAAGCTTTCTTT
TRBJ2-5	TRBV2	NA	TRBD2	CASSDTSGGAETQYF	TGTGCCAGCAGTGACACTAGCGGGGGGGCCGAGACCCAGTACTTC
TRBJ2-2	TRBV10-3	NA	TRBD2	CAISEPTSGLGELFF	TGTGCCATCAGTGAACCGACTAGCGGGCTCGGGGAGCTGTTTTTT
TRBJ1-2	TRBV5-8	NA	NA	CASSLLNNYGYTF	TGTGCCAGCAGCTTGCTAAACAACTATGGCTACACCTTC
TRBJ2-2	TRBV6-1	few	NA	CASDAGSWVGGELFF	TGTGCCAGCGACGCCGGTAGCTGGGTGGGCGGGGAGCTGTTTTTT
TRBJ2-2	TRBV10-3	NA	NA	CAIDRDDNTGELFF	TGTGCCATCGACCGGGACGACAACACCGGGGAGCTGTTTTTT
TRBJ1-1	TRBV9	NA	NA	CASSPRQGEGTEAFF	TGTGCCAGCAGCCCCCGGCAAGGGGAGGGGACCGAAGCTTTCTTT
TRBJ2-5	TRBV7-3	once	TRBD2	CASSQGIAGRQETQYF	TGTGCCAGCAGCCAGGGTATAGCGGGGAGACAAGAGACCCAGTACTTC
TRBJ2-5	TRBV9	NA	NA	CASGPEGTQYF	TGTGCCAGCGGCCCCGAGGGGACCCAGTACTTC
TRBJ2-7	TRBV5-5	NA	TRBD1	CASSRDRTYEQYF	TGTGCCAGCAGCCGGGACAGGACCTACGAGCAGTACTTC
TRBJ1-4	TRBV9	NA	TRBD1	CASSATGTGNEKLFF	TGTGCCAGCAGCGCGACCGGGACAGGGAATGAAAAACTGTTTTTT
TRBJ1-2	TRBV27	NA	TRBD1	CASSPGQGARYGYTF	TGTGCCAGCAGTCCCGGACAGGGGGCGCGATATGGCTACACCTTC
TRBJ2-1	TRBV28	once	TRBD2	CASSLAGGPYNEQFF	TGTGCCAGCAGTTTAGCGGGGGGGCCCTACAATGAGCAGTTCTTC
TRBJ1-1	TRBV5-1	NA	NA	CASSLYGGTEAFF	TGCGCCAGCAGCTTATATGGGGGCACTGAAGCTTTCTTT
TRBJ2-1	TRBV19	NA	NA	CASSIVEGHEQFF	TGTGCCAGTAGTATAGTGGAGGGCCATGAGCAGTTCTTC
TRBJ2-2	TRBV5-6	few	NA	CASRQVGGRTGELFF	TGTGCCAGCAGACAGGTCGGGGGTAGGACCGGGGAGCTGTTTTTT
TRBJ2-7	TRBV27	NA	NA	CASSLSGIDGLYEQYF	TGTGCCAGCAGTCTATCAGGGATAGATGGGCTCTACGAGCAGTACTTC
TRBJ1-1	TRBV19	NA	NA	CASTLGTEAFF	TGTGCCAGTACTCTGGGGACTGAAGCTTTCTTT
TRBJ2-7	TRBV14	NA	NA	CASSQDWGGGSYEQYF	TGTGCCAGCAGCCAAGATTGGGGAGGGGGTTCCTACGAGCAGTACTTC
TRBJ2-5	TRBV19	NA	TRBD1	CASSTPVTGGYYPGTQYF	TGTGCCAGTAGTACCCCGGTGACAGGGGGATATTACCCGGGGACCCAGTACTTC
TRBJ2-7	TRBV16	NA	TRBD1	CASLRQGRRNEQYF	TGTGCCAGTCTTCGACAGGGGAGAAGGAACGAGCAGTACTTC
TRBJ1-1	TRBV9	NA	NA	CASRRGTEAFF	TGTGCCAGCCGGAGGGGGACTGAAGCTTTCTTT
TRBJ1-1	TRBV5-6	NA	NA	CASSQPGRGGNTEAFF	TGTGCCAGCAGCCAACCCGGGCGAGGGGGGAACACTGAAGCTTTCTTT
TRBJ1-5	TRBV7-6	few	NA	CASSSGRGTPQHF	TGTGCCAGCAGCAGCGGACGGGGGACGCCCCAGCATTTT
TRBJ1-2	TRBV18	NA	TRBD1	CASSPPDRTRSGYTF	TGTGCCAGCTCACCCCCGGACAGGACAAGGAGCGGCTACACCTTC
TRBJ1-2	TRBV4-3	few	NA	CASSRLPAQGLSYTF	TGCGCCAGCAGCCGACTACCGGCCCAGGGACTAAGCTACACCTTC
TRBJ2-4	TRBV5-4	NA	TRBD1	CASSLDRAGAKNIQYF	TGTGCCAGCAGCTTAGACAGGGCAGGTGCCAAAAACATTCAGTACTTC
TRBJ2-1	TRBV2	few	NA	CASSPYPKSYNEQFF	TGTGCCAGCAGTCCTTATCCTAAGAGCTACAATGAGCAGTTCTTC
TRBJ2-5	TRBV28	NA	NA	CASSFGQTQETQYF	TGTGCCAGCAGTTTTGGGCAGACCCAAGAGACCCAGTACTTC
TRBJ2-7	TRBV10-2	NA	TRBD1	CASSAWDRGWYEQYF	TGCGCCAGCAGTGCGTGGGACAGGGGTTGGTACGAGCAGTACTTC
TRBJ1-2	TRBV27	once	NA	CASSSHNYGYTF	TGTGCCAGCAGTTCCCATAACTATGGCTACACCTTC
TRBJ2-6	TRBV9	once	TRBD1	CASSSPSGGLGANVLTF	TGTGCCAGCAGCTCCCCGTCAGGGGGCTTGGGGGCCAACGTCCTGACTTTC
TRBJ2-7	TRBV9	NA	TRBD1	CASSPAGTGSDEQYF	TGTGCCAGCAGCCCAGCCGGGACAGGGTCTGACGAGCAGTACTTC
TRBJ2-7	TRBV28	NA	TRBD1	CASSPDRGYEQYF	TGTGCCAGCAGCCCGGACAGGGGGTACGAGCAGTACTTC
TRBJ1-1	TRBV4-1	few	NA	CASSQGSFAPMNTEAFF	TGCGCCAGCAGCCAAGGGAGCTTTGCGCCCATGAACACTGAAGCTTTCTTT
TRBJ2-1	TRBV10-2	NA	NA	CASSAGRGYNEQFF	TGCGCCAGCAGTGCGGGGAGGGGGTACAATGAGCAGTTCTTC
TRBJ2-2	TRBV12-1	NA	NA	CASSFERPTGELFF	TGTGCCAGCAGCTTTGAACGACCTACCGGGGAGCTGTTTTTT
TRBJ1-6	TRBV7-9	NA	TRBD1	CASSLDRVAYNSPLHF	TGTGCCAGCAGCTTGGACAGGGTAGCCTATAATTCACCCCTCCACTTT
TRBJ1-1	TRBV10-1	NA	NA	CASSDGSMNTEAFF	TGCGCCAGCAGTGATGGGTCTATGAACACTGAAGCTTTCTTT
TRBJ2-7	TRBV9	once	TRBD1	CASSRTGGGDEQYF	TGTGCCAGCAGCCGGACAGGGGGCGGCGACGAGCAGTACTTC
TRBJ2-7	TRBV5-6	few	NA	CASSFRGLYEQYF	TGTGCCAGCAGCTTCAGGGGTCTGTACGAGCAGTACTTC
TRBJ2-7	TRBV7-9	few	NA	CASSLDIRLHEQYF	TGTGCCAGCAGCTTAGATATCCGGCTCCACGAGCAGTACTTC
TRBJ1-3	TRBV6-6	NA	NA	CASRGDTGLGGNTIYF	TGTGCCAGCAGGGGGGACACGGGCTTGGGAGGAAACACCATATATTTT
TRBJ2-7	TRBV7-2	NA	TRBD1	CASSSRTGLTYEQYF	TGTGCCAGCAGCTCCCGGACAGGGCTAACCTACGAGCAGTACTTC
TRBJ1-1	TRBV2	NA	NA	CASSTDLHGNTEAFF	TGTGCCAGCAGTACCGACTTGCATGGGAACACTGAAGCTTTCTTT
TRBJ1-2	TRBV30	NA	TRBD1	CAWRSDRGDGYTF	TGTGCCTGGAGATCAGACAGGGGGGATGGCTACACCTTC
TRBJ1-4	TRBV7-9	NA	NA	CASSLSPWDEKLFF	TGTGCCAGCAGCTTGAGTCCTTGGGATGAAAAACTGTTTTTT
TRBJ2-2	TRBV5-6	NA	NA	CASSSGQGIFPGELFF	TGTGCCAGCAGCTCTGGGCAGGGGATCTTTCCCGGGGAGCTGTTTTTT
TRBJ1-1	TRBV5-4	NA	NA	CASSRGPNEAFF	TGTGCCAGCAGCCGGGGCCCCAATGAAGCTTTCTTT
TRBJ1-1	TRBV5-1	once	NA	CASSFGWENTEAFF	TGCGCCAGCAGCTTTGGGTGGGAGAACACTGAAGCTTTCTTT
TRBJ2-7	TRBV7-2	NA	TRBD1	CASSSLQGAYEQYF	TGTGCCAGCAGCTCGCTGCAGGGGGCCTACGAGCAGTACTTC
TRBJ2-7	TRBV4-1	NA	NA	CASSQDSSSPYEQYF	TGCGCCAGCAGCCAAGATTCGAGTTCCCCCTACGAGCAGTACTTC
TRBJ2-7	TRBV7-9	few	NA	CASSPGNSYEQYF	TGTGCCAGCAGCCCCGGGAACTCCTACGAGCAGTACTTC
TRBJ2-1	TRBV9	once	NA	CASSPRDIYNEQFF	TGTGCCAGCAGCCCTAGGGACATCTACAATGAGCAGTTCTTC